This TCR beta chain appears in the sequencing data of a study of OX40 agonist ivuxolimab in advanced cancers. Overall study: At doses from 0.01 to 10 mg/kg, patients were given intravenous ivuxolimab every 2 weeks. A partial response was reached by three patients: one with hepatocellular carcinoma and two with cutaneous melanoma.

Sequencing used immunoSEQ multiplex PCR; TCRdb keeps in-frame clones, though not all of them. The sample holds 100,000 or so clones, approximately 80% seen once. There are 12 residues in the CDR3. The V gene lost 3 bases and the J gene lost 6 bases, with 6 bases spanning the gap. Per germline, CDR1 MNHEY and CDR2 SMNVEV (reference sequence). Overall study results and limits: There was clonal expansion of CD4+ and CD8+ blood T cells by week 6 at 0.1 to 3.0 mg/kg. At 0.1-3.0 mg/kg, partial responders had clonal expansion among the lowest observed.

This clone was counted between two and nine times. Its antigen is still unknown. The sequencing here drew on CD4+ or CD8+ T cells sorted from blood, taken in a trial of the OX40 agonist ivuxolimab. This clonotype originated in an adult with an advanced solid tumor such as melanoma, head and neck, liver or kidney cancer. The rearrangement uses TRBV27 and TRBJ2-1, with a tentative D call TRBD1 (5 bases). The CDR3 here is CASSLQGNEQFF. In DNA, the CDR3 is TGTGCCAGCAGTTTGCAGGGCAATGAGCAGTTCTTC.